This T cell receptor beta chain was documented in a study of tumor-infiltrating lymphocytes in primary liver carcinoma. For the study at large: Men and women, 30 to 69 years of age, made up the patients. Tumor lesions were T1-T3 N0M0 and spanned about 4 to 11 cm.

The researchers produced TCR beta cDNA from approximately 550 ng total RNA with a constant-region primer. Three nested multiplex PCR rounds, a slightly modified ARM-PCR method, built the TCR beta libraries. The opening two PCR rounds, approximately 10 cycles each, paired TRBV1-TRBV30 forward primers with a C-beta reverse primer. TCRdb re-called the multiplex PCR reads with MiXCR, one entry per CDR3 protein. The sample comprises 40,000 to 60,000 distinct CDR3 sequences, over 70% of which are singletons, and 25% to 30% rests with the top ten. There are 17 residues in the CDR3. Both RNA and DNA were isolated together from about 20-30 mg of bulk tissue that had not been sorted. Five discrete regions of every tumor underwent sampling. Whole-study results and caveats: Tumors had a top-250-clone fraction that was significantly higher than blood (p = 0.039).

On this clonotype: Its antigen is as yet unknown.

The sequence derives from a man in his forties with primary liver carcinoma and hepatitis B virus infection. The chain is built from TRBV21-1 and TRBJ2-4. TRBV21-1 is shown as a pseudogene. The sequenced sample consisted of liver tumor tissue from sampling region 3. The subset is: tumor region T3, left-lateral pole. CDR3 coding DNA: TGTACCAGCAGCATTCGGTTACGAGCGTCAGCCAAAAACATTCAGTACTTC. Encoded protein: CTSSIRLRASAKNIQYF.